This entry is about one T cell receptor (beta chain). Assay: immunoSEQ multiplex PCR; the TCRdb copy retains only in-frame clones and omits some. The table shows 250,000 to 400,000 clones, with approximately 87% occurring only once. These data belong to a study of blood T cell repertoires in COVID-19. Looking at the study overall: Whether acute or convalescent, the COVID-19 samples came from the United States, Italy and Spain.

The specimen was PBMCs or T cells enriched from blood (not recorded which). This receptor was obtained from a woman younger than 45 who had recovered from COVID-19.

Written as DNA, the CDR3 is TGTGCCAGCTCACCAGGGACAGGGGAGCACTACGAGCAGTACTTC. Translating it yields CASSPGTGEHYEQYF. The chain links TRBV18 to TRBJ2-7, with 10 bases that match TRBD1. This CDR3 is 15 amino acids long. J lost 3 bases, V lost 2 bases, and 4 bases had no gene match. CDR1 KGHSH and CDR2 LQKENI come from the germline V gene.